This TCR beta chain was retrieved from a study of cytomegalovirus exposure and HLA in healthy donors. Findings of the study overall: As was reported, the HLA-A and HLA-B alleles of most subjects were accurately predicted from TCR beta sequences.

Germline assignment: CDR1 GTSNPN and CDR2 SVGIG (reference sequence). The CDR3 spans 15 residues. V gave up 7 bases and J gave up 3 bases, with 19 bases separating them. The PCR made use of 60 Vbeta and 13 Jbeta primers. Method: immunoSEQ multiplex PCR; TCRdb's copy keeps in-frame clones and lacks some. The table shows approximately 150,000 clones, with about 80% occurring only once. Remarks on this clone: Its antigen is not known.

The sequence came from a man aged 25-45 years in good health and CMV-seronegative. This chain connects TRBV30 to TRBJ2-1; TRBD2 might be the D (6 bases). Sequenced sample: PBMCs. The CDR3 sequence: CASSVLSGYYNEQFF. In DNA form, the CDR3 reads TGTGCCTCTTCAGTCCTTAGCGGTTACTACAATGAGCAGTTCTTC.